Below, one T cell receptor (beta chain) is given with its context. Its antigen is still unknown. These donors were members of the roughly 120-subject validation cohort, a group separate from the approximately 640-subject first cohort. V was pared by 1 base and J by 5 bases, with 7 bases of the junction left unmatched. There are 15 residues in the CDR3. Looked up from germline, CDR1 is SGHRS and CDR2 is YFSETQ. Assay: immunoSEQ multiplex PCR; the TCRdb copy retains only in-frame clones and omits some. The sample lists 55,000 to 80,000 clones, around 96% seen once, with approximately 1.3% in the top ten. This record belongs to a study of cytomegalovirus exposure and HLA in healthy donors. Findings and caveats of the study: The majority of TCR sequences were rare, yet some public TCRs appeared in many donors. The authors listed 164 TCR beta chains as cytomegalovirus-associated.

The clonotype originates from a man aged 18 to 35 in good health and CMV-seropositive. The chain uses TRBV5-1 and TRBJ2-5; 8 positions agree with TRBD1. The material sequenced was PBMCs. This CDR3 is CASSLYSRGQETQYF. In DNA, the CDR3 is TGCGCCAGCAGCTTGTACTCCAGGGGGCAGGAGACCCAGTACTTC.